The source of this T cell receptor beta chain is a study of blood T cell repertoires in COVID-19 (dated by TCRdb to 2019 to 2021). About the study as a whole: Samples covering the acute and convalescent phases of COVID-19 were provided by collaborators in the United States, Italy and Spain. Samples came from the ongoing ImmuneRACE study (first 160 participants) plus 1,254 subjects from 6 global collaborators. Sample metadata almost always included a de-identified subject ID, COVID-19 status, age in years and sex. Where available, HLA class I and class II types were taken from metadata supplied by the sample provider and were not determined by assay-based typing. Deeply sampled blood TCRbeta repertoires from subjects exposed to, actively infected with, or recovered from COVID-19 were included in the dataset. The prospective study material was composed of cDNA or gDNA derived from T cells, B-cell-depleted T cells, or PBMCs. The repertoires were made available in a free public database intended to serve as a resource for research on the immune response to SARS-CoV-2. What the research found in general, with its limitations: The quantity of clinical and demographic metadata differed by source and by participant and was supplied without curation.

In the case of this clone: Its antigen is unknown. Base-call qualities are not available, and no considerably larger clone is one nucleotide away.

The collaborating institutions used their own protocols to collect whole blood in K2EDTA tubes. For TCRbeta analysis, collaborator samples were shipped as frozen whole blood, as isolated PBMCs, or as DNA extracted from either sample type. The immunoSEQ Assay, a bias-controlled multiplex PCR, was used to amplify TCRbeta CDR3 regions from genomic DNA. Per the original workflow: Nucleated cell counts per sample were estimated from amplification of reference gene primers within the assay. To quantify the absolute abundance of each unique TCRbeta CDR3 rearrangement, sequence reads were collapsed and filtered. For each sample, productive Simpson clonality was calculated as the square root of Simpson's diversity index across productive rearrangements. Imported from immuneACCESS, the table was reduced by TCRdb to in-frame sequences with V and J called. These copies leave out some clones; in studies compared against another copy, an unresolved V gene accounts for under half, and the cause of the remainder is not known. That table supplies the V and J calls and clone size; D and trimming were determined from the DNA. The sample contains about 100,000 clones, about 89% of them found a single time. Together, the top ten hold approximately 2.2% of the sample.

Looking up the germline V gene (reference sequence) yields CDR1 DFQATT and CDR2 SNEGSKA. Trimming costs V 3 bases and J 0 bases, and their ends lie 11 bases apart. The CDR3 has 14 amino acids, counting the end cysteine and phenylalanine. Of the read, only the CDR3 DNA is kept; its 42 bases are in frame from base 1. The rearranged segments are TRBV20-1 and TRBJ1-1; too little of a D gene remains to name it. The sample was peripheral blood. The TCR comes from a man in his fifties or sixties with active COVID-19. The nucleotide sequence is given as TGCAGTGCTAGTTCGGGAATTCTGAACACTGAAGCTTTCTTT. Its protein reads: CSASSGILNTEAFF.